This TCR beta chain was profiled in a study of blood T cells in healthy people across ages. Regarding the study as a whole: Naive T cell percentage by flow cytometry tracked strongly with beta diversity. Comparison with aged donors showed that long-lived donors had more naive CD4+ cells and higher diversity.

Notes on this clonotype: Its antigen is currently unknown.

The second PCR ran 7 to 11 cycles with a sample-barcoded 5' primer and J-beta primers. The template-switch adaptor, which had 12 random nucleotides, put a tag on each cDNA molecule. Using its own MiXCR run on the 5' RACE reads, TCRdb lists one record per CDR3 protein. This repertoire shows under 2,000,000 distinct CDR3 sequences, around half found once; its top ten account for around 2.1%. Looked up from germline, CDR1 is LGHNA and CDR2 is YSLEER. V gave up 0 bases and J gave up 4 bases, with 18 bases separating them. The CDR3 runs to 18 residues. RNA extraction gave at least 5 micrograms of total RNA per sample.

The chain links TRBV4-3 to TRBJ1-4; D is unclear. The receptor was derived from a woman in her 40s in good health. Sequenced: blood. CDR3 DNA sequence: TGCGCCAGCAGCCAAGATCTAGAACTCCCTGGGAATAATGAAAAACTGTTTTTT. Protein sequence: CASSQDLELPGNNEKLFF.